This T cell receptor (beta chain) is drawn from a study of T-cell reconstitution after alpha-beta-depleted transplantation in children. This clonotype has only a few counts. A TCRbeta library incorporating unique molecular identifiers was prepared. TCRdb recomputed calls from the PCR reads with MiXCR, one row per CDR3 protein. The sample holds 200,000 to 300,000 distinct CDR3 sequences, around 12% seen once. Material: PBMCs from the stem cell graft donor, obtained from the stem cell graft. This TCR came from a human donor who donated a stem cell graft to a child with acute lymphoblastic leukemia.

The CDR3 protein is CASTLGGFDGYTF. For the CDR3, the DNA is TGTGCCAGCACCTTGGGGGGGTTCGATGGCTACACCTTC. The V call is TRBV28, the J call TRBJ1-2; weak D call: TRBD1 (5 bases). Germline CDR1 reads MDHEN; CDR2 reads SYDVKM. The CDR3 contains 13 residues. V lost 7 bases, J lost 6 bases, and 15 bases lay in between.